This entry lists 21 T cell receptor beta chains sequenced from one sample in a study of response to subunit inactivated influenza vaccine listed by TCRdb under 2018. Preparation of the library involved RT-PCR. Sequenced using an Illumina HiSeq 2500. The raw public reads went through TCRdb reprocessing: fastp at Q25, MiXCR clone calling, in-frame beta chains kept. Each entry is one CDR3 protein sequence, shown with its most common DNA and genes. In all, the sample holds more than 150,000 distinct CDR3 sequences, and around 11% of those were seen once. The top ten clonotypes cover around 40% of the sample. The input for sequencing was CD8+ T cells sorted from PBMCs, taken less than 25 months after vaccination. These receptors all come from a man between 50 and 75 years old who received an inactivated influenza vaccine. Donor details come from another sample of the same person, matched by shared clones.

The chain couples TRBV2 to TRBJ2-1; D gene unclear. The CDR3 consists of 13 residues. CDR1 and CDR2 from the germline V gene are SNHLY and FYNNEI. The V end was cut by 8 bases, the J end by 1 base, with 9 bases between. In DNA, the CDR3 is TGTGCCAGCGCGCTGGAGTCCTACAATGAGCAGTTCTTC. Its translation is CASALESYNEQFF.

The chain employs TRBV5-1 and TRBJ2-3; possibly TRBD1 or TRBD2 for D (5 bases each). This CDR3 is built from 14 residues. Germline CDR1 is SGHRS and CDR2 is YFSETQ. Deletions cut 4 bases from V and 3 bases from J, with 12 bases between. CDR3 loop: CASSPGHRTDTQYF. DNA of the CDR3: TGCGCCAGCAGCCCGGGGCATAGGACAGATACGCAGTATTTT.

The chain couples TRBV10-3 to TRBJ2-1; perhaps TRBD2 as D (6 bases). CDR3 length equals 12 residues. The germline V and J ends were trimmed by 10 bases and 4 bases, with 11 bases remaining between them. CDR1 and CDR2 from the germline V gene are ENHRY and SYGVKD. Written as DNA, the CDR3 is TGTGCCAGCGGGGACCGGTACAATGAGCAGTTCTTC. It codes for CASGDRYNEQFF.

This clonotype was recorded a few times. V and J are TRBV29-1 and TRBJ2-1; the match to TRBD2 covers 8 bases. The CDR3 is 13 amino acids. Germline assignment: CDR1 SQVTM and CDR2 ANQGSEA. The J segment lost 6 bases and the V segment lost 3 bases, leaving 4 bases of the junction unmatched. CDR3: CSVDRAGVNEQFF. CDR3 sequence (DNA): TGCAGCGTTGATCGAGCGGGAGTCAATGAGCAGTTCTTC.

The rearrangement joins TRBV6-2 or TRBV6-3 to TRBJ2-7; D gene ambiguous. Germline CDR1 MNHEY, CDR2 SVGEGT. This CDR3 spans 14 amino acids. V was trimmed by 6 bases and J by 6 bases, leaving 18 bases between them. CDR3 loop: CASSRSELVGEQYF. The DNA for the CDR3 is TGTGCCAGCAGCCGTTCAGAATTGGTGGGCGAGCAGTACTTC.

The rearrangement links TRBV4-1 to TRBJ2-2; D could derive from TRBD1 or TRBD2 (5 bases each). The ends were cut back, 3 bases at V and 4 bases at J, with 9 bases in the middle. Looked up from germline, CDR1 is MGHRA and CDR2 is YSYEKL. The CDR3 is made up of 14 amino acids. The CDR3 DNA is TGCGCCAGCAGCCATGGGGGATTCACCGGGGAGCTGTTTTTT. Protein product: CASSHGGFTGELFF.

This clonotype showed up many times. The gene calls are TRBV6-2 or TRBV6-3 and TRBJ2-1, with 7 bases matching TRBD1. CDR1 MNHEY and CDR2 SVGEGT come from the germline V gene. This CDR3 has 14 residues. Losses at the gene ends were 4 bases for V and 7 bases for J; bases not matched to a gene: 7. The CDR3 DNA sequence: TGTGCCAGCAGTTCCTTCGGGACAGTTAATGAGCAGTTCTTC. This translates into CASSSFGTVNEQFF.

The V and J genes are TRBV3-1 and TRBJ2-2, with 7 bases that match TRBD1. Germline loops: CDR1 LGHDT, CDR2 YNNKEL (reference sequence). The length of the CDR3 is 19 residues. The trim removed 5 bases at V and 0 bases at J, leaving 15 bases unmatched. DNA of the CDR3: TGTGCCAGCAGCAGACAAGACCACAGGGGCGCACCGAACACCGGGGAGCTGTTTTTT. The encoded protein is CASSRQDHRGAPNTGELFF.

The V gene is TRBV7-9, the J gene TRBJ2-5; the match to TRBD2 covers 7 bases. Germline V gene data show CDR1 as SEHNR and CDR2 as FQNEAQ (reference sequence). This CDR3 region has 16 residues. V lost 4 bases and J lost 1; bases outside the gene matches: 9. CDR3 sequence (DNA): TGTGCCAGCAGCTGGGGCCGCGGGGGACTCCAAGAGACCCAGTACTTC. This encodes CASSWGRGGLQETQYF.

This clonotype was seen repeatedly, ten times or more. The chain recombines TRBV20-1 with TRBJ1-5; 7 bases agree with TRBD1. V shed 2 bases and J 3 bases; nucleotides not matched to a gene: 10. Germline CDR1 is DFQATT and CDR2 is SNEGSKA (reference sequence). The CDR3 is 16 amino acids. This CDR3 is CSARTSPGQFNQPQHF. As DNA, the CDR3 is TGCAGTGCTAGAACCTCCCCGGGACAGTTCAATCAGCCCCAGCATTTT.

This clonotype was detected many times. The gene calls are TRBV28 and TRBJ1-1, with 7 bases aligning to TRBD1. The CDR3 totals 13 residues. V was clipped by 6 bases and J by 5 bases; unmatched bases: 6. Germline CDR1 MDHEN, CDR2 SYDVKM. CDR3 sequence (DNA): TGTGCCAGCAGAAGGGGGCGAAATACTGAAGCTTTCTTT. Translation: CASRRGRNTEAFF.

The chain carries TRBV9 and TRBJ2-7; D may be TRBD1 (6 bases). The CDR3 is 14 amino acids. CDR1 and CDR2 from the germline V gene are SGDLS and YYNGEE. The germline V and J ends were trimmed by 0 bases and 0 bases, with 7 bases remaining between them. CDR3 loop: CASSVEGHSYEQYF. CDR3 nucleotides: TGTGCCAGCAGCGTAGAGGGACACTCCTACGAGCAGTACTTC.

As regards this clonotype: This is likely a read error, given that the CDR3 carries no conserved phenylalanine or tryptophan at its end. No DNA is shown, since the ends of the CDR3 on it are uncertain; the CDR3 is the one TCRdb lists. The genes are TRBV10-2 and TRBJ2-5; the table's D call TRBD1 went unverified against the DNA. Germline V lookup: CDR1 WSHSY, CDR2 SAAADI. The CDR3 is 11 residues long, ends included. The CDR3 reads CASSDRDNNPL.

In its sample, this clonotype was seen many times. The chain couples TRBV30 to TRBJ2-3; D uncertain. CDR1 and CDR2 from the germline V gene are GTSNPN and SVGIG (reference sequence). The CDR3 has 13 amino acids. Trimming stripped 0 bases from V and 4 bases from J, with 8 bases between. The CDR3 here is CAWSVTFSDTQYF. The CDR3, as DNA: TGTGCCTGGAGTGTAACGTTCTCAGATACGCAGTATTTT. The full variable domain, in which reference TRBV30 and TRBJ2-3 provide the parts outside the CDR3, is SQTIHQWPATLVQPVGSPLSLECTVEGTSNPNLYWYRQAAGRGLQLLFYSVGIGQISSEVPQNLSASRPQDRQFILSSKKLLLSDSGFYLCAWSVTFSDTQYFGPGTRLTVL.

This clonotype was seen repeatedly, ten times or more. The genes are TRBV7-9 and TRBJ2-7; TRBD1 matches 7 bases. The length of the CDR3 is 16 residues. CDR1 is SEHNR and CDR2 is FQNEAQ in the germline V gene (reference sequence). The V and J ends lost 1 base and 2 bases, in that order; junction bases with no gene match: 8. The CDR3 DNA is TGTGCCAGCAGCTTAGGCAGAGGGACAGCGGCCTACGAGCAGTACTTC. This codes for CASSLGRGTAAYEQYF.

This rearrangement joins TRBV28 to TRBJ2-5; no clear D gene. CDR1 and CDR2 (germline): MDHEN, SYDVKM. Trimming cost V 2 bases and J 5 bases, with 15 bases left between them. The CDR3 covers 15 residues. DNA of the CDR3: TGTGCCAGCAGTTTAGAAGACCCCCTGATGGAGACCCAGTACTTC. Translating it yields CASSLEDPLMETQYF.

There are a few counts of this clonotype. The rearrangement links TRBV30 to TRBJ2-1; weak D call: TRBD2 (6 bases). Looked up from germline, CDR1 is GTSNPN and CDR2 is SVGIG (reference sequence). The CDR3 has 13 amino acids. The V and J ends lost 2 bases and 4 bases respectively, with 9 bases between them. CDR3 amino acids: CAWSSAGYNEQFF. The CDR3 DNA is TGTGCCTGGAGTTCGGCGGGATACAATGAGCAGTTCTTC.

The CDR3 sequence is CASSMRETQYF. The CDR3 bases are TGTGCCAGTAGTATGCGGGAGACCCAGTACTTC. This chain uses TRBV19 with TRBJ2-5; no firm D call. CDR3 length equals 11 residues. Trimming pared 3 bases from V and 5 bases from J, leaving 4 bases between. Germline loops: CDR1 LNHDA, CDR2 SQIVND (reference sequence). Looking up the rest from reference TRBV19 and TRBJ2-5 gives the full variable domain: DGGITQSPKYLFRKEGQNVTLSCEQNLNHDAMYWYRQDPGQGLRLIYYSQIVNDFQKGDIAEGYSVSREKKESFPLTVTSAQKNPTAFYLCASSMRETQYFGPGTRLLVL.

The chain couples TRBV3-1 to TRBJ2-7; D is perhaps TRBD2 (5 bases). V lost 4 bases to trimming and J lost 4 bases, with 20 bases between them. The CDR3 spans 16 residues. In germline, CDR1 is LGHDT, CDR2 YNNKEL (reference sequence). The CDR3 loop reads CASSRAESGLVYEQYF. CDR3 DNA: TGTGCCAGCAGCCGAGCCGAATCGGGATTAGTGTACGAGCAGTACTTC.

The chain carries TRBV9 and TRBJ2-3; D may be TRBD2 (6 bases). The CDR3 runs 14 residues. Trimming pared 0 bases from V and 4 bases from J, leaving 9 bases between. CDR1 SGDLS and CDR2 YYNGEE come from the germline V gene. The CDR3 spells CASSVEEGSDTQYF. Here the CDR3 DNA reads TGTGCCAGCAGCGTAGAGGAGGGATCAGATACGCAGTATTTT.

Many counts were recorded for this clonotype. V and J are TRBV11-2 and TRBJ1-1, with D uncertain. V lost 0 bases and J lost 2, with 13 bases in between. The CDR3 covers 16 residues. Germline loops: CDR1 SGHAT, CDR2 FQNNGV. This CDR3 is CASSLEWSLINTEAFF. In DNA form, the CDR3 reads TGTGCCAGCAGCTTAGAATGGTCTCTTATCAACACTGAAGCTTTCTTT.